The next 21 T cell receptor beta chains were all read from a single sample in a study of long-term antiretroviral therapy in people with HIV. An immunoSEQ assay, version v3.0, was performed at survey level. This table comes from immunoSEQ multiplex PCR, and its TCRdb copy is limited to in-frame clones, with some not included. The data contain more than 30,000 clones, 70% to 80% of them singletons. The sequencing used unsorted PBMCs, collected 1.9 years after starting antiretroviral therapy. The receptors derive from a man aged 18 to 30 with HIV.

The genes are TRBV28 and TRBJ2-4; 10 bases align to TRBD1. Germline loops: CDR1 MDHEN, CDR2 SYDVKM. V was clipped by 4 bases and J by 8 bases; unmatched bases: 5. The CDR3 covers 14 residues. This CDR3 reads CASSSGTGADIQYF. The DNA for the CDR3 is TGTGCCAGCAGTTCCGGGACAGGGGCTGACATTCAGTACTTC.

This clone was found once. The J gene is TRBJ2-7, the V gene TRBV6-1; 11 bases align to TRBD1. The CDR3 totals 16 residues. Germline lookup yields CDR1 MNHNS and CDR2 SASEGT. V was pared by 4 bases and J by 3 bases, with 8 bases of the junction left unmatched. The CDR3, as DNA: TGTGCCAGCAGTGTAAACCCCGGGACAGGGGGCTACGAGCAGTACTTC. Protein sequence: CASSVNPGTGGYEQYF.

J is TRBJ1-4 and V is TRBV6-5; D unclear. This CDR3 is built from 13 residues. Germline V gives CDR1 MNHEY, CDR2 SVGAGI. Trimming pared 0 bases from V and 10 bases from J, leaving 9 bases between. This chain's CDR3 is CASSYSSGGKLFF. The CDR3 DNA sequence: TGTGCCAGCAGTTACTCTTCCGGAGGAAAACTGTTTTTT.

This clone was counted between two and nine times. The chain couples TRBV15 to TRBJ2-5; D not certain. Germline CDR1 reads LNHNV; CDR2 reads YYDKDF (reference sequence). V was shortened by 1 base and J by 3 bases, with 12 bases between the two germline ends. This CDR3 is 15 amino acids long. CDR3 region: CATSRAALGEETQYF. CDR3 sequence (DNA): TGTGCCACCAGCAGAGCCGCGCTCGGAGAAGAGACCCAGTACTTC.

The rearrangement links TRBV9 to TRBJ1-1; D gene unclear. CDR1 and CDR2 (germline): SGDLS, YYNGEE. The CDR3 extends over 14 amino acids. V was cut by 0 bases and J by 8 bases, with 14 bases left in between. The CDR3 is CASSVVPGSLEAFF. DNA of the CDR3: TGTGCCAGCAGCGTAGTCCCTGGATCCCTCGAAGCTTTCTTT.

Remarks on this clone: This same CDR3 is encoded by further DNA sequences in the sample. The chain has TRBV4-1 and TRBJ1-2, with 8 bases matching TRBD1. Germline V gene data show CDR1 as MGHRA and CDR2 as YSYEKL. V lost 0 bases to trimming and J lost 11 bases; unmatched junction nucleotides: 11. This CDR3 is built from 15 residues. The CDR3 DNA sequence: TGCGCCAGCAGCCAAGATGACAGGGGAGCGGGTGGTTACACCTTC. It specifies CASSQDDRGAGGYTF.

The chain links TRBV4-1 to TRBJ1-6; 8 nucleotides align to TRBD1. The V gene end was trimmed by 1 base and the J gene end by 9 bases; junction bases not matched to a gene: 8. There are 16 residues in the CDR3. Germline CDR1 reads MGHRA; CDR2 reads YSYEKL. The CDR3 DNA is TGCGCCAGCAGCCAAGTGCCCGGGACAGGAATTTCACCCCTCCACTTT. Its protein product is CASSQVPGTGISPLHF.

This chain joins TRBV5-1 and TRBJ2-5, with D tentatively TRBD1 (5 bases). The DNA matches TRBJ2-7 better at its end, which makes the J call doubtful. The germline CDR1 and CDR2 sequences are SGHRS and YFSETQ. The CDR3 length is 14 residues. This CDR3 reads CASSLGDSSYEQYF. The CDR3 DNA sequence: TGCGCCAGCAGCTTGGGTGACAGCTCCTACGAGCAGTACTTC.

The gene calls are TRBV6-1 and TRBJ1-3; D may be TRBD1 (6 bases). Trimming took off 2 bases at V and 9 bases at J, with 11 bases between the two ends. Germline-derived CDR1 and CDR2 are MNHNS and SASEGT. CDR3 length: 13 residues. CDR3 coding DNA: TGTGCCAGCAGTGAAAGCCAGGGGAGCACCATATATTTT. This translates into CASSESQGSTIYF.

The table lists this clone with a few counts. The genes are TRBV6-1 and TRBJ1-2; 11 nucleotides align to TRBD1. Germline V gives CDR1 MNHNS, CDR2 SASEGT. Trimming at V came to 5 bases and at J to 14 bases, leaving 7 bases not matched to a gene. CDR3 length: 12 amino acids. The CDR3 DNA follows: TGTGCCAGCAGTCCTTGGGGACAGGGGGAAACCTTC. It translates to CASSPWGQGETF.

The chain recombines TRBV6-1 with TRBJ2-7; unclear D gene. The CDR3 totals 15 residues. Trimming removed 4 bases at V and 4 bases at J, with 17 bases between. Germline lookup yields CDR1 MNHNS and CDR2 SASEGT. CDR3: CASSVTPQYRYEQYV. The DNA of the CDR3 is TGTGCCAGCAGTGTAACTCCGCAATATCGATACGAGCAGTACGTC.

J is TRBJ2-1 and V is TRBV5-4, with TRBD2 identical over 13 bases. This CDR3 comprises 16 residues. Germline V CDR1 and CDR2: SGHNT, YYREEE (reference sequence). J lost 7 bases, V lost 2 bases, and 6 bases had no gene match. The CDR3 nucleotides are TGTGCCAGCAGCTTACTAGCGGGGGGGCATGGGAATGAGCAGTTCTTC. Protein product: CASSLLAGGHGNEQFF.

The chain joins TRBV6-1 to TRBJ1-5; D not resolved. The CDR3 is 13 amino acids. V shed 1 base and J shed 5 bases, with 6 bases lying between them. Germline values: CDR1 MNHNS, CDR2 SASEGT. This CDR3 is CASSEGIDQPQHF. The CDR3 DNA reads as TGTGCCAGCAGTGAAGGAATAGATCAGCCCCAGCATTTT.

The chain has TRBV19 and TRBJ1-5, with a possible D match to TRBD1 (5 bases). This CDR3 is 19 amino acids long. Trimming took 1 base from V and 0 from J, leaving 19 bases between them. Germline values: CDR1 LNHDA, CDR2 SQIVND (reference sequence). The CDR3 sequence is CASSIGRSAGLGSNQPQHF. CDR3 nucleotides: TGTGCCAGTAGTATAGGGCGCTCCGCGGGGCTTGGTAGCAATCAGCCCCAGCATTTT.

This clone came up a few times. This chain joins TRBV2 and TRBJ2-2, with D hard to call. This CDR3 comprises 16 residues. The V gene lost 4 bases and the J gene lost 0 bases, with 12 bases spanning the gap. Per the germline V gene, CDR1 is SNHLY and CDR2 is FYNNEI. The DNA for the CDR3 is TGTGCCAGCAGTGTGGAAAACCCAGCGAACACCGGGGAGCTGTTTTTT. Protein product: CASSVENPANTGELFF.

The V and J genes are TRBV6-4 and TRBJ2-2; D is ambiguous. This CDR3 region has 16 residues. Germline CDR1 MRHNA, CDR2 SNTAGT. The V end lost 8 bases, the J end lost 6 bases, and 22 bases lay between the germline ends. The CDR3 DNA reads as TGTGCCAGCGCCAAATCCTCGGAAGGGTACGCCGGGGAGCTGTTTTTT. Residues: CASAKSSEGYAGELFF.

The gene calls are TRBV6-1 and TRBJ1-2, with TRBD1 matching over 11 bases. The V and J ends lost 5 bases and 4 bases, in that order; junction bases with no gene match: 6. Germline V gene data show CDR1 as MNHNS and CDR2 as SASEGT. CDR3 size: 15 residues. CDR3 coding DNA: TGTGCCAGCAGTACCGGGACAGGGGGAAGCTATGGCTACACCTTC. Translation gives CASSTGTGGSYGYTF.

The table lists this clone with a few counts. The chain joins TRBV2 to TRBJ2-7, with unresolved D. V was pared by 3 bases and J by 4 bases, with 7 bases between. In germline, CDR1 is SNHLY, CDR2 FYNNEI. The CDR3 is made up of 12 amino acids. DNA of the CDR3: TGTGCCAGCAGTGAGGGTGGGTACGAGCAGTACTTC. It is translated as CASSEGGYEQYF.

The V call is TRBV6-5, the J call TRBJ2-5, with 12 bases that match TRBD2. The V segment lost 0 bases and the J segment 1 base; nucleotides outside the gene matches: 0. This CDR3 has 16 residues. The V gene's germline CDR1 is MNHEY and CDR2 SVGAGI. The CDR3 coding sequence is TGTGCCAGCAGTTACTCGACTAGCGGGGGCCAAGAGACCCAGTACTTC. It specifies CASSYSTSGGQETQYF.

The rearrangement joins TRBV4-1 to TRBJ2-2; D remains ambiguous. This CDR3 has 14 residues. CDR1 MGHRA and CDR2 YSYEKL come from the germline V gene. Trimming stripped 0 bases from V and 8 bases from J, with 10 bases between. CDR3 region: CASSQERLSGELFF. CDR3 coding DNA: TGCGCCAGCAGCCAAGAAAGGCTTAGTGGGGAGCTGTTTTTT.

The V gene is TRBV4-2, the J gene TRBJ1-5, with TRBD1 as a possible D gene (5 bases). CDR1 is LGHNA, CDR2 YNFKEQ, per germline. V was trimmed by 0 bases and J by 6 bases, leaving 15 bases between them. The CDR3 has 16 amino acids. CDR3 protein: CASSQDWGGRIQPQHF. In nucleotides, the CDR3 is TGTGCCAGCAGCCAAGATTGGGGGGGGAGGATTCAGCCCCAGCATTTT.